Given below is one T cell receptor beta chain in context. Its antigen is not known. V gave up 5 bases and J gave up 5 bases; unmatched junction bases: 6. The CDR3 totals 15 residues. Germline loops: CDR1 SGHAT, CDR2 FQNNGV. This record belongs to a study of cytomegalovirus exposure and HLA in healthy donors. As for the donors, each was a healthy bone marrow donor. Notes on the study in general: A later analysis showed HLA-associated TCR beta chains outstripping equally common others in clonal expansion. Follow-up analysis later connected one missense variant in DCLRE1C with trimming of TCR beta V- and J-genes. An assumption of roughly uniform sequencing depth across donors underlay the presence/absence analyses.

60 Vbeta and 13 Jbeta primers were used in PCR. Produced via immunoSEQ multiplex PCR; TCRdb's table is partial and in-frame only. The sample holds 150,000 or so clones, roughly 10% seen once. This receptor was identified in a man aged 50-60 years in good health and CMV-seronegative. Sequencing was performed on PBMCs. The chain joins TRBV11-2 to TRBJ2-3; the match to TRBD2 covers 11 bases. The CDR3 DNA reads as TGTGCCAGCAGCCCGGGACTAGCGGAGGTAGATACGCAGTATTTT. This translates into CASSPGLAEVDTQYF. Looking up the rest from reference TRBV11-2 and TRBJ2-3 gives the full variable domain: EAGVAQSPRYKIIEKRQSVAFWCNPISGHATLYWYQQILGQGPKLLIQFQNNGVVDDSQLPKDRFSAERLKGVDSTLKIQPAKLEDSAVYLCASSPGLAEVDTQYFGPGTRLTVL.